One and the same sample provided the 20 T cell receptor beta chains below, sequenced in a study of OX40 agonist ivuxolimab in advanced cancers. Sequenced by immunoSEQ multiplex PCR; TCRdb stores in-frame clones only, minus some. The sample consists of 30,000 to 45,000 clones, about 81% of them appearing once. This specimen was CD4+ or CD8+ T cells sorted from blood, taken in a trial of the OX40 agonist ivuxolimab. The receptors originated from an adult with an advanced solid tumor such as melanoma, head and neck, liver or kidney cancer.

The chain carries TRBV4-1 and TRBJ2-7; tentatively, D is TRBD1 (6 bases). The CDR3 extends over 15 amino acids. Per the germline V gene, CDR1 is MGHRA and CDR2 is YSYEKL. Trimming left V 2 bases short and J 4 bases short, with 15 bases between. The CDR3 reads CASSQSSSGAYEQYF. In DNA form, the CDR3 reads TGCGCCAGCAGCCAAAGCTCATCAGGGGCTTACGAGCAGTACTTC.

The V and J genes are TRBV5-3 and TRBJ1-2, with D tentatively TRBD1 (6 bases). TRBV5-3 is treated as an ORF (open reading frame) with a function not yet certain. The CDR3 has 13 amino acids. V lost 1 base and J 4 bases, leaving 8 bases between the germline ends. CDR3 region: CARSLRGAYGYTF. The CDR3 bases are TGTGCCAGAAGCTTGCGGGGGGCCTATGGCTACACCTTC.

The V gene is TRBV28, the J gene TRBJ1-3; D is uncertain. The CDR3 consists of 12 residues. Germline loops: CDR1 MDHEN, CDR2 SYDVKM. The V end was cut by 3 bases, the J end by 5 bases, with 5 bases between. The CDR3 nucleotides are TGTGCCAGCAGTTTGGTCAGAAACACCATATATTTT. Its protein is CASSLVRNTIYF.

The chain joins TRBV4-2 to TRBJ2-5; TRBD2 agrees at 7 bases. The J call is in doubt because the DNA end fits TRBJ2-7 better. This CDR3 has 13 amino acids. Germline V CDR1 and CDR2: LGHNA, YNFKEQ. CDR3 region: CASSRPGGDEQYF. DNA for the CDR3: TGTGCCAGCAGCCGACCGGGGGGAGACGAGCAGTACTTC.

This clone was counted a single time. The chain uses TRBV2 and TRBJ2-7; D gene ambiguous. V shed 4 bases and J shed 1 base, with 8 bases lying between them. Looked up from germline, CDR1 is SNHLY and CDR2 is FYNNEI. The length of the CDR3 is 13 residues. The CDR3 region is CASSAGSSYEQYF. The CDR3 DNA reads TGTGCCAGCAGTGCAGGAAGTTCCTACGAGCAGTACTTC. The full variable domain, its missing parts supplied by reference TRBV2 and TRBJ2-7, is EPEVTQTPSHQVTQMGQEVILRCVPISNHLYFYWYRQILGQKVEFLVSFYNNEISEKSEIFDDQFSVERPDGSNFTLKIRSTKLEDSAMYFCASSAGSSYEQYFGPGTRLTVT.

The table lists this clone with a few counts. The V gene is TRBV7-9, the J gene TRBJ2-3, with 12 bases identical to TRBD2. With V trimmed by 5 bases and J by 3 bases, 6 bases remained unmatched. This CDR3 comprises 16 residues. Germline assignment: CDR1 SEHNR and CDR2 FQNEAQ (reference sequence). The CDR3: CASSHGLAGSTDTQYF. In DNA, the CDR3 is TGTGCCAGCAGCCACGGACTAGCGGGAAGTACAGATACGCAGTATTTT.

The rearrangement links TRBV10-3 to TRBJ1-1, with TRBD1 as a possible D gene (5 bases). Trimming cost V 5 bases and J 7 bases, with 8 bases left between them. Germline V gene data show CDR1 as ENHRY and CDR2 as SYGVKD. The CDR3 sequence is 11 residues long. In DNA, the CDR3 is TGTGCCATCAGTTGGGACGGTGAAGCTTTCTTT. It translates to CAISWDGEAFF.

CDR3 loop: CSADRVNTEAFF. The CDR3 nucleotides are TGCAGCGCGGACAGGGTGAACACTGAAGCTTTCTTT. The J gene is TRBJ1-1, the V gene TRBV29-1; 8 bases are a match to TRBD1. J gave up 0 bases and V 7 bases, and 1 base lay outside the gene matches. The CDR3 sequence is 12 residues long. The germline V gene has CDR1 SQVTM and CDR2 ANQGSEA.

The J gene is TRBJ1-3, the V gene TRBV7-9; D remains ambiguous. The CDR3 spans 16 residues. Germline V gene lookup returns CDR1 SEHNR and CDR2 FQNEAQ (reference sequence). V shed 3 bases and J shed 0 bases, with 12 bases lying between them. For the CDR3, the DNA is TGTGCCAGCAGCTTTGATGGAAATCTCTCTGGAAACACCATATATTTT. Its translation is CASSFDGNLSGNTIYF.

V gene TRBV9 combines with J gene TRBJ2-1; D perhaps matches TRBD1 (6 bases). Deletions cut 4 bases from V and 6 bases from J, with 20 bases between. Germline loops: CDR1 SGDLS, CDR2 YYNGEE. The CDR3 length is 16 residues. The CDR3 spells CASSTRQALRSNEQFF. The CDR3 DNA follows: TGTGCCAGCAGCACCCGACAGGCCCTTAGAAGCAATGAGCAGTTCTTC.

A single count supports this clone. At one boundary the junction diverges from the germline segment, which might be a read error. V usage is TRBV2 and J usage is TRBJ1-2; D perhaps matches TRBD1 (6 bases). The CDR3 spans 16 residues. CDR1 is SNHLY and CDR2 is FYNNEI in the germline V gene. This CDR3 reads CASREGGTGTMNGYTF. Here the CDR3 DNA reads TGTGCCAGCAGAGAAGGGGGGACCGGGACAATGAATGGCTACACCTTC.

The J gene is TRBJ1-1, the V gene TRBV7-3, with unresolved D. The germline gives CDR1 SGHTA, CDR2 FQGTGA. With 5 bases removed from V and 3 bases from J, the gap between germline ends came to 10 bases. The CDR3 is made up of 13 amino acids. CDR3 nucleotides: TGTGCCAGCAGCCTCTTAGAATACACTGAAGCTTTCTTT. It specifies CASSLLEYTEAFF.

This clone was recorded a few times. The gene calls are TRBV6-4 and TRBJ2-2; unclear D gene. Germline loops: CDR1 MRHNA, CDR2 SNTAGT. Trimming took 6 bases from V and 0 from J, leaving 11 bases between them. This CDR3 is 15 amino acids long. CDR3 residues: CASSPSHPNTGELFF. The CDR3 DNA reads as TGTGCCAGCAGCCCATCCCACCCGAACACCGGGGAGCTGTTTTTT.

The DNA of the CDR3 is TGTGCCAGTAATCGGGGGTACGGCTACACCTTC. Its protein is CASNRGYGYTF. The rearrangement joins TRBV19 to TRBJ1-2; perhaps TRBD1 as D (5 bases). Germline CDR1 and CDR2: LNHDA and SQIVND (reference sequence). V lost 7 bases to trimming and J lost 8 bases, with 11 bases between them. This CDR3 is 11 amino acids long.

This sequence joins TRBV6-5 and TRBJ2-4; the match to TRBD1 covers 7 bases. CDR1 and CDR2 from the germline V gene are MNHEY and SVGAGI. V lost 6 bases to trimming and J lost 7 bases; unmatched junction nucleotides: 9. The CDR3 spans 14 residues. The DNA for the CDR3 is TGTGCCAGCAGGAAGCCGACAGGGCCGAACATTCAGTACTTC. Translated, it gives CASRKPTGPNIQYF.

CDR3 sequence (DNA): TGTGCCAGCAGTGAAGGGGTGAACACTGAAGCTTTCTTT. Its protein is CASSEGVNTEAFF. The genes are TRBV6-1 and TRBJ1-1, with unresolved D. Looked up from germline, CDR1 is MNHNS and CDR2 is SASEGT. V was pared by 1 base and J by 0 bases, with 3 bases between. This CDR3 is built from 13 residues.

This chain connects TRBV18 to TRBJ1-3; 7 bases align to TRBD1. The CDR3 runs to 15 residues. From germline, CDR1 is KGHSH and CDR2 LQKENI. Trimming removed 4 bases from V and 0 bases from J; junction bases left unmatched: 3. The CDR3, as DNA: TGTGCCAGCTCACACGGGACAGCCTCTGGAAACACCATATATTTT. This sequence encodes CASSHGTASGNTIYF.

The chain is built from TRBV29-1 and TRBJ2-4, with D maybe TRBD1 (5 bases). The CDR3 consists of 13 residues. From germline, CDR1 is SQVTM and CDR2 ANQGSEA. The germline V and J ends were trimmed by 5 bases and 3 bases, with 11 bases remaining between them. The CDR3: CSVLDKGKNIQYF. As DNA, the CDR3 is TGCAGCGTTCTGGACAAGGGCAAAAACATTCAGTACTTC.

This chain links TRBV18 with TRBJ2-1; 7 nucleotides line up with TRBD2. The CDR3 is 16 residues long. The germline CDR1 and CDR2 sequences are KGHSH and LQKENI. V lost 4 bases to trimming and J lost 8 bases; unmatched junction nucleotides: 14. This chain's CDR3 is CASSLRLAVSGDEQFF. The CDR3 DNA is TGTGCCAGCTCACTCCGACTAGCCGTGTCTGGGGATGAGCAGTTCTTC. Drawing the rest from reference TRBV18 and TRBJ2-1, the complete variable domain is NAGVMQNPRHLVRRRGQEARLRCSPMKGHSHVYWYRQLPEEGLKFMVYLQKENIIDESGMPKERFSAEFPKEGPSILRIQQVVRGDSAAYFCASSLRLAVSGDEQFFGPGTRLTVL.

The rearrangement joins TRBV28 to TRBJ2-5; maybe TRBD2 (5 bases). This CDR3 comprises 13 residues. Looked up from germline, CDR1 is MDHEN and CDR2 is SYDVKM. Trimming left V 10 bases short and J 0 bases short, with 12 bases between. The CDR3 DNA sequence: TGTGCCACCCTTAGCGCAAACCAAGAGACCCAGTACTTC. It encodes CATLSANQETQYF.